One TCR beta chain is described in this entry. No antigen is known for it. In the PCR, 60 Vbeta and 13 Jbeta primers were used. The protocol was immunoSEQ multiplex PCR, while the TCRdb copy is restricted to in-frame clones and leaves out a portion. This sample has 65,000 to 90,000 clones, with less than 80% found just once. The sample is drawn from a study of cytomegalovirus exposure and HLA in healthy donors. Study findings and constraints: Presence/absence analyses rested on an assumption that sequencing depth was roughly uniform across donors.

The CDR3 runs 16 residues. The ends lost 5 bases at V and 10 bases at J; junction bases unmatched: 12. Germline lookup yields CDR1 MDHEN and CDR2 SYDVKM. The TCR sequence derives from a middle-aged woman in good health and CMV-seropositive. Material: PBMCs. The gene calls are TRBV28 and TRBJ1-6; 9 bases are a match to TRBD1. CDR3 amino acids: CASSLIQGAMGSPLHF. CDR3 nucleotides: TGTGCCAGCAGTCTTATACAGGGGGCGATGGGATCACCCCTCCACTTT. The full variable domain, with the rest looked up from reference TRBV28 and TRBJ1-6, is DVKVTQSSRYLVKRTGEKVFLECVQDMDHENMFWYRQDPGLGLRLIYFSYDVKMKEKGDIPEGYSVSREKKERFSLILESASTNQTSMYLCASSLIQGAMGSPLHFGNGTRLTVT.